This passage covers 4 T cell receptor beta chains from one sample sequenced in a study of T cells in Graves' hyperthyroidism and ophthalmopathy. Researchers amplified the TCR beta CDR3 regions from RNA transcripts. With the HTBI primer set, the TCR CDR3 went through a first round of RT-PCR. TCRdb re-called the multiplex PCR reads through MiXCR, storing one row per CDR3 protein. The profile shows some 570,000 distinct CDR3 sequences, 17% of them singletons. What was sequenced was blood. These receptors came from a woman between 18 and 29 years old with Graves' ophthalmopathy.

This clonotype has more than one count but fewer than ten. The V and J genes are TRBV6-1 and TRBJ1-5; D is ambiguous. The V and J ends lost 6 bases and 0 bases respectively, with 12 bases between them. The length of the CDR3 is 15 residues. CDR1 and CDR2 from the germline V gene are MNHNS and SASEGT. In DNA form, the CDR3 reads TGTGCCAGCAGGGAGGACGGAAATAGCAATCAGCCCCAGCATTTT. Protein sequence: CASREDGNSNQPQHF.

This chain links TRBV24-1 with TRBJ1-5; 12 bases map to TRBD1. The CDR3 covers 15 residues. Germline trimming cut 2 bases from V and 7 bases from J; bases unmatched to any gene: 2. Germline V CDR1 and CDR2: KGHDR, SFDVKD. Written as DNA, the CDR3 is TGTGCCACCAGTGATTCGGGACAGGGGGCGCAGCCCCAGCATTTT. It is translated as CATSDSGQGAQPQHF.

This clonotype has ten or more counts. The chain couples TRBV18 to TRBJ2-7; 9 nucleotides agree with TRBD1. This CDR3 region has 15 residues. Trimming removed 2 bases from V and 4 bases from J; junction bases left unmatched: 6. Germline CDR1 and CDR2: KGHSH and LQKENI. CDR3 loop: CASSPGTGTLYEQYF. The CDR3 region has the DNA TGTGCCAGCTCACCAGGGACAGGGACCCTTTACGAGCAGTACTTC. Full variable domain (remainder filled in from reference TRBV18 and TRBJ2-7): NAGVMQNPRHLVRRRGQEARLRCSPMKGHSHVYWYRQLPEEGLKFMVYLQKENIIDESGMPKERFSAEFPKEGPSILRIQQVVRGDSAAYFCASSPGTGTLYEQYFGPGTRLTVT.

This clonotype showed up just a few times. V gene TRBV19 combines with J gene TRBJ2-5; 7 bases fit TRBD2. Germline V gene data show CDR1 as LNHDA and CDR2 as SQIVND (reference sequence). The ends lost 3 bases at V and 4 bases at J; junction bases unmatched: 8. The CDR3 covers 15 residues. The CDR3: CASSMGGGVGETQYF. The CDR3 nucleotides read TGTGCCAGTAGTATGGGGGGAGGGGTCGGAGAGACCCAGTACTTC.